This T cell receptor beta chain was recovered during a study of CD8 T cells in Susac syndrome. After extraction with the RNeasy kit, roughly 0.45 to 1 ug of the RNA was reverse transcribed using random hexamers. TCRdb re-called the immunoSEQ multiplex PCR reads with MiXCR, one entry per CDR3 protein. There are 150,000 to 190,000 distinct CDR3 sequences in the sample; roughly 94% occur only once, and 0.21% lies in the top ten. This CDR3 contains 12 residues. Germline V lookup: CDR1 MRHNA, CDR2 SNTAGT. V was shortened by 0 bases and J by 10 bases, with 7 bases between the two germline ends. The rearrangement uses TRBV6-4 and TRBJ2-1; D gene ambiguous. This receptor was identified in a human donor with multiple sclerosis. Sequencing used CD8+ T cells from PBMCs. DNA for the CDR3: TGTGCCAGCAGTGACTCAGGTGGGGAGCAGTTCTTC. This gives the protein CASSDSGGEQFF.